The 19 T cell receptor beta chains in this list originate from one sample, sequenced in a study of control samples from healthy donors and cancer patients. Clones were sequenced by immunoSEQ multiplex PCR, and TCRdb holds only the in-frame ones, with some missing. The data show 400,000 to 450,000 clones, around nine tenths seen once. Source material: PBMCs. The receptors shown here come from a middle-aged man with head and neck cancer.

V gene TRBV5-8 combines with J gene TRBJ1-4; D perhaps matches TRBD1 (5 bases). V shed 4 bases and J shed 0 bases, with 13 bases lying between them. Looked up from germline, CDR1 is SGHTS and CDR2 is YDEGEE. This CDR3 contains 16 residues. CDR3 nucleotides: TGTGCCAGCAGCGCTCAAGGCAGGGCAACTAATGAAAAACTGTTTTTT. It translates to CASSAQGRATNEKLFF.

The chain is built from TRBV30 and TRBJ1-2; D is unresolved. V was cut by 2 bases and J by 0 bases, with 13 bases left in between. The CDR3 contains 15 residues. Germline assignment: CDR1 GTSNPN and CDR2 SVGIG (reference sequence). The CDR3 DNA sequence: TGTGCCTGGAGTATCAGGACTTCCTCTAACTATGGCTACACCTTC. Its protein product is CAWSIRTSSNYGYTF.

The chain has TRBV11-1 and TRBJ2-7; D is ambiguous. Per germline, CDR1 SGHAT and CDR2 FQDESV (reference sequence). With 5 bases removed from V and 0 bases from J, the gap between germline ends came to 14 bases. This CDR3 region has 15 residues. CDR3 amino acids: CASSLRWTDSYEQYF. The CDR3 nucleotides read TGTGCCAGCAGCCTCCGATGGACCGACTCCTACGAGCAGTACTTC.

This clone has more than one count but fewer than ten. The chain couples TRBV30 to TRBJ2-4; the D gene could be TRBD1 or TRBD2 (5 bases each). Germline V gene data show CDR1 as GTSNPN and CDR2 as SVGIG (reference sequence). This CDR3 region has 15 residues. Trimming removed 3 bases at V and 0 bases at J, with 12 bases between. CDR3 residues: CAWSLAGGAKNIQYF. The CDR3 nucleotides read TGTGCCTGGAGCTTAGCTGGGGGAGCCAAAAACATTCAGTACTTC. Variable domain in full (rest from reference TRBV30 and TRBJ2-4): SQTIHQWPATLVQPVGSPLSLECTVEGTSNPNLYWYRQAAGRGLQLLFYSVGIGQISSEVPQNLSASRPQDRQFILSSKKLLLSDSGFYLCAWSLAGGAKNIQYFGAGTRLSVL.

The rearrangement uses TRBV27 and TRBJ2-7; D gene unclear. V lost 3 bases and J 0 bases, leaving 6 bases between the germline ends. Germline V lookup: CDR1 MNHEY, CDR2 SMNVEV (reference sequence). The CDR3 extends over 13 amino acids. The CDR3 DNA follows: TGTGCCAGCAGTTTTTCCCTCTCCTACGAGCAGTACTTC. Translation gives CASSFSLSYEQYF.

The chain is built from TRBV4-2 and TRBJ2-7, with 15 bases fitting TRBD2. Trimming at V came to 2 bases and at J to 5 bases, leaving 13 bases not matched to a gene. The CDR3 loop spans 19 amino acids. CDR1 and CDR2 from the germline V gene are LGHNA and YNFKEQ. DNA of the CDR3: TGTGCCAGCAGCCAAACTGGACTAGCGGGAGGGCCTAGAAGAGACGAGCAGTACTTC. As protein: CASSQTGLAGGPRRDEQYF.

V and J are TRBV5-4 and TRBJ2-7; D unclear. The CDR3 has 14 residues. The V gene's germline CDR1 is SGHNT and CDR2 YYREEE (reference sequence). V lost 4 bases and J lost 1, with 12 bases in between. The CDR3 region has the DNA TGTGCCAGCAGCACAAACACTGGATCCTACGAGCAGTACTTC. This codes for CASSTNTGSYEQYF.

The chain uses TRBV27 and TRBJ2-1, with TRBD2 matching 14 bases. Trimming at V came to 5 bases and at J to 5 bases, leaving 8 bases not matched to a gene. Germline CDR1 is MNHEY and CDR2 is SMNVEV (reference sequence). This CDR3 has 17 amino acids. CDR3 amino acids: CASSISGLAGDNNEQFF. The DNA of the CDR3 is TGTGCCAGCAGTATTTCGGGACTAGCGGGGGACAACAATGAGCAGTTCTTC.

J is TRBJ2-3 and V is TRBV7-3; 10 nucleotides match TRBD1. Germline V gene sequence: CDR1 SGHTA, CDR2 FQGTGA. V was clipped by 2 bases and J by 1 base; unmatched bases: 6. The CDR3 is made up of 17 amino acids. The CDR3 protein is CASSLGAGTGGTDTQYF. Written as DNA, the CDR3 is TGTGCCAGCAGCTTAGGTGCGGGGACAGGGGGCACAGATACGCAGTATTTT.

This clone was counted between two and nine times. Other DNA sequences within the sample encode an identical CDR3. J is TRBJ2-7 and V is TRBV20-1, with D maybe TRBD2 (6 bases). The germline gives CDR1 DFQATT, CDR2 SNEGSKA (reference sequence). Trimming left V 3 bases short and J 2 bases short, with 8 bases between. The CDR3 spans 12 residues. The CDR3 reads CSASSGTYEQYF. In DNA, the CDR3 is TGCAGTGCTAGTAGCGGTACCTACGAGCAGTACTTC.

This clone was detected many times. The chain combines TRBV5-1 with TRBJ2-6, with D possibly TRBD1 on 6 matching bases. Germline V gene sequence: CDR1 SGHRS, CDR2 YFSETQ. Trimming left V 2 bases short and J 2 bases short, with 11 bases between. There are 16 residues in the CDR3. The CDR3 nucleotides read TGCGCCAGCAGCTTTTACAGGGATACTGGGGCCAACGTCCTGACTTTC. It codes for CASSFYRDTGANVLTF.

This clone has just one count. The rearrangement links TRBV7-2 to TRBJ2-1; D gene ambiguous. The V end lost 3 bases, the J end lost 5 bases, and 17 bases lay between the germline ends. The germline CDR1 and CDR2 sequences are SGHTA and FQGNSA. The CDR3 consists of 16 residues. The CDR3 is CASSFQRPAPNNEQFF. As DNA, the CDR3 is TGTGCCAGCAGCTTCCAACGTCCGGCACCGAACAATGAGCAGTTCTTC.

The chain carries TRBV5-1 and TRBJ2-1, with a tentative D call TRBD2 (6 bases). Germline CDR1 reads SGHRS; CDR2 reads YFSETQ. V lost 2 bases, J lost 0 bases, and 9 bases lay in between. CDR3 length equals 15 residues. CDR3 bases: TGCGCCAGCAGCTTCACTAGCTACTCCTACAATGAGCAGTTCTTC. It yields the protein CASSFTSYSYNEQFF.

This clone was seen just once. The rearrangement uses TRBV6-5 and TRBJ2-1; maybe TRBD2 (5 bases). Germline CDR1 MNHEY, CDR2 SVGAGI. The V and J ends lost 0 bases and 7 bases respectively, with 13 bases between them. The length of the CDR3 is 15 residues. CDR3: CASSYSNWGVNEQFF. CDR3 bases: TGTGCCAGCAGTTACTCGAACTGGGGAGTGAATGAGCAGTTCTTC.

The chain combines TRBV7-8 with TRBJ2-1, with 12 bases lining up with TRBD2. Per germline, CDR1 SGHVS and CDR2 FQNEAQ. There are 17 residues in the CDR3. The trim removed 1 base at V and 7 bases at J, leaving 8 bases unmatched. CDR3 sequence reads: CASSLEASGGARNEQFF. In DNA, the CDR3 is TGTGCCAGCAGCTTAGAAGCTAGCGGGGGGGCGAGGAATGAGCAGTTCTTC.

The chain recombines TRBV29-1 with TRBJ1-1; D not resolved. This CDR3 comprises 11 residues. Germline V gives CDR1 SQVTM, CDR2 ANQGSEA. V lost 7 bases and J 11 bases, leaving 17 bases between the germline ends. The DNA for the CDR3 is TGCAGCGGTTCCCACCGCGATGGGGCTTTCTTT. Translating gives CSGSHRDGAFF.

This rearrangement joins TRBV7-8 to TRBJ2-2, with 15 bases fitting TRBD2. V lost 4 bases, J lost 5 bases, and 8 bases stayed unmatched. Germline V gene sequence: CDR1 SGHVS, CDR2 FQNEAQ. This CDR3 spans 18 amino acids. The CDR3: CASSSRTSGGVETGELFF. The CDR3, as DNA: TGTGCCAGCAGCTCCCGGACTAGCGGGGGGGTAGAGACCGGGGAGCTGTTTTTT.

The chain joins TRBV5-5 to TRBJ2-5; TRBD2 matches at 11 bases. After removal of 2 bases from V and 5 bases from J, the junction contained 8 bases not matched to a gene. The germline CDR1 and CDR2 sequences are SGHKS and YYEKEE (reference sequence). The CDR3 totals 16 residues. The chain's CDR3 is CASSLLAGGPGETQYF. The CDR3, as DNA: TGTGCCAGCAGCTTATTAGCGGGGGGGCCGGGGGAGACCCAGTACTTC. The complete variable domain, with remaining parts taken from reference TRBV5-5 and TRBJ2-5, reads DAGVTQSPTHLIKTRGQQVTLRCSPISGHKSVSWYQQVLGQGPQFIFQYYEKEERGRGNFPDRFSARQFPNYSSELNVNALLLGDSALYLCASSLLAGGPGETQYFGPGTRLLVL.

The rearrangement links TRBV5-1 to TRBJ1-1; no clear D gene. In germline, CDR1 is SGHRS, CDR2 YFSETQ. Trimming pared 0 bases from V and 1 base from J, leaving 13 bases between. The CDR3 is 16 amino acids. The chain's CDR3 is CASSLGPGDRNTEAFF. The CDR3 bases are TGCGCCAGCAGCTTGGGTCCCGGGGATAGGAACACTGAAGCTTTCTTT. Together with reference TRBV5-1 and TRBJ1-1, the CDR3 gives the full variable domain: KAGVTQTPRYLIKTRGQQVTLSCSPISGHRSVSWYQQTPGQGLQFLFEYFSETQRNKGNFPGRFSGRQFSNSRSEMNVSTLELGDSALYLCASSLGPGDRNTEAFFGQGTRLTVV.